This T cell receptor beta chain was documented in a study of identical twins. Study-wide results and limits: Diverse VJ usage suggested most zero-insertion clonotypes were not invariant T cells.

This clonotype was detected many times. The antigen is unknown. It was template switching that added a universal primer site, and there were unique molecular identifiers on the cDNA. A single record per CDR3 protein comes from TCRdb applying MiXCR to the 5' RACE reads. The sample comprises around 670,000 distinct CDR3 sequences, less than 7% of which are singletons, and 1.5% to 2% rests with the top ten. Germline CDR1 is MNHEY and CDR2 is SVGAGI. V lost 0 bases, J lost 1 base, and 10 bases lay in between. CDR3 length: 15 amino acids. Every sampled donor was Caucasian and healthy. Sequenced input: naive T cells sorted from blood. The chain links TRBV6-5 to TRBJ2-7, with D perhaps being TRBD1 or TRBD2 (5 bases each). This clonotype was obtained from a man between 18 and 29 years old in good health. CDR3 sequence: CASSYSSGGSYEQYF. The CDR3 coding sequence is TGTGCCAGCAGTTACTCGAGTGGGGGTTCCTACGAGCAGTACTTC.